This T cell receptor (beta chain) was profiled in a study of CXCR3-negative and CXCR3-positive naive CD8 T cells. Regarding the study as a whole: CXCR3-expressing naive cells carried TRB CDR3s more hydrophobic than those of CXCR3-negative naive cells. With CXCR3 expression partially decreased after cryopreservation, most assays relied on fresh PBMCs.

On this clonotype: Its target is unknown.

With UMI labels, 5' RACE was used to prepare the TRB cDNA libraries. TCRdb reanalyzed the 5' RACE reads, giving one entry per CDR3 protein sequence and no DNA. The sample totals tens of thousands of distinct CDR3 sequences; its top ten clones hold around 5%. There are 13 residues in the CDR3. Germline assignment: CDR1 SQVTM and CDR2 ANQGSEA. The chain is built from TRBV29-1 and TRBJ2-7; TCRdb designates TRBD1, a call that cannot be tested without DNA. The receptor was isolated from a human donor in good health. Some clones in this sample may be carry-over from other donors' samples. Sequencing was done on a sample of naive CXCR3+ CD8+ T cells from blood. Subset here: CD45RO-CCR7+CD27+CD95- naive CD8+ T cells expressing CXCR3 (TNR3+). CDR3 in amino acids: CSAQGQGPYEQYF.